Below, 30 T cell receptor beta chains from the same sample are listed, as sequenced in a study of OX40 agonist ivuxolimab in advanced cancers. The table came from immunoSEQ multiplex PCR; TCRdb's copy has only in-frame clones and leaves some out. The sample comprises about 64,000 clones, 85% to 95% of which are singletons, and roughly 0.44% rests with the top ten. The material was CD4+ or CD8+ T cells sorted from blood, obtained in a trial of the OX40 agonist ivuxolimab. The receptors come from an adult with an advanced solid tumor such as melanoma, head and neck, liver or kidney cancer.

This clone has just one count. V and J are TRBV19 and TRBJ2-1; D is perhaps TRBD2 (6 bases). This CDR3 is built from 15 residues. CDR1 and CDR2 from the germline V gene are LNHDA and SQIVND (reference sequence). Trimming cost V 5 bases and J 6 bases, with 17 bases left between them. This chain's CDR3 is CASSDPGVSRNEQFF. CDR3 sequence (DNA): TGTGCCAGTAGTGACCCGGGAGTGAGTCGCAATGAGCAGTTCTTC.

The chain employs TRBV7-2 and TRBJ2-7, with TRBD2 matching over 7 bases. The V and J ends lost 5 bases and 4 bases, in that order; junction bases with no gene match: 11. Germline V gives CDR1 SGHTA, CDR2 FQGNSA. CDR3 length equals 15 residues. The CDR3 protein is CASSTVASGPYEQYF. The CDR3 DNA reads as TGTGCCAGCAGCACGGTGGCTAGCGGACCTTACGAGCAGTACTTC.

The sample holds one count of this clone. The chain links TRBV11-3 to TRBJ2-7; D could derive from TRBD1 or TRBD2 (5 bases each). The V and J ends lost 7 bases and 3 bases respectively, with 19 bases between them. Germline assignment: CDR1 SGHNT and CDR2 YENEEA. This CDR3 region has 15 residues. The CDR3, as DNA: TGTGCCAGCAACCTCCACAACGGGGCAGACTACGAGCAGTACTTC. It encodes CASNLHNGADYEQYF.

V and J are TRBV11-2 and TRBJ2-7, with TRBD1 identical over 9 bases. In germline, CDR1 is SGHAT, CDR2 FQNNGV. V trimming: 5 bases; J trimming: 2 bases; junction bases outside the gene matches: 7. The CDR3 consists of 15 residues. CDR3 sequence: CASSGGQGLTYEQYF. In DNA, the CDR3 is TGTGCCAGCAGCGGGGGACAGGGTCTAACCTACGAGCAGTACTTC.

The CDR3 spells CASSIWGQPRDYGYTF. The CDR3 bases are TGTGCCAGTAGTATATGGGGACAGCCCCGCGACTATGGCTACACCTTC. J is TRBJ1-2 and V is TRBV19, with 7 bases identical to TRBD1. The CDR3 spans 16 residues. From germline, CDR1 is LNHDA and CDR2 SQIVND (reference sequence). Trimming took 2 bases from V and 3 from J; bases not matched to a gene: 9.

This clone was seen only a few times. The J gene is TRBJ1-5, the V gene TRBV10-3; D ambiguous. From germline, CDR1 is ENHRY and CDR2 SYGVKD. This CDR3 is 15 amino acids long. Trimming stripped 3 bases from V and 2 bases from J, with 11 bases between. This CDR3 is CAISDGGEGNQPQHF. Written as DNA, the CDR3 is TGTGCCATCAGTGACGGAGGAGAGGGCAATCAGCCCCAGCATTTT.

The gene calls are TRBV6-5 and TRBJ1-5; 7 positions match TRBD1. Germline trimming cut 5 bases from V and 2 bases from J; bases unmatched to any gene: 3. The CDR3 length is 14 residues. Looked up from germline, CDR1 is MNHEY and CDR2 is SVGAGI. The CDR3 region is CASSRGQRNQPQHF. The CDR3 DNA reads TGTGCCAGCAGTCGGGGACAGCGCAATCAGCCCCAGCATTTT.

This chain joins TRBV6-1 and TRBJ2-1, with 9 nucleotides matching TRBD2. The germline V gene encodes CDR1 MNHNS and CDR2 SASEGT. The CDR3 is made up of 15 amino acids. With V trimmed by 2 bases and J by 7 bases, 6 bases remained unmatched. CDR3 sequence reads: CASSEIAGVGNEQFF. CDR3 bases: TGTGCCAGCAGTGAAATAGCGGGAGTGGGGAATGAGCAGTTCTTC.

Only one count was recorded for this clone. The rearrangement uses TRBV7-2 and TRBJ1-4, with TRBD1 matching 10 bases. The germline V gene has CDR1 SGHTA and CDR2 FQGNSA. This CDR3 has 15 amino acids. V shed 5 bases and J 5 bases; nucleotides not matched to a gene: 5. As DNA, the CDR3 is TGTGCCAGCAGCCGATCGGGACAGGGGAATGAAAAACTGTTTTTT. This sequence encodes CASSRSGQGNEKLFF.

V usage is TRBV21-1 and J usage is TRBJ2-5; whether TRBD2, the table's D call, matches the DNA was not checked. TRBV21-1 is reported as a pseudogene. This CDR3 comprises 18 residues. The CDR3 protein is CASSKGNAVGGTAETQYF. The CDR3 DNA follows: TGTGCCAGCAGCAAAGGTAACGCGGTGGGAGGTACCGCGGAGACCCAGTACTTC.

The CDR3, as DNA: TGTGCCAGCAGCGGAGGACTTACCGGGCTCGAGCAGTACTTC. This gives the protein CASSGGLTGLEQYF. The chain is built from TRBV2 and TRBJ2-7; D possibly corresponds to TRBD2 (5 bases). Trimming stripped 6 bases from V and 6 bases from J, with 18 bases between. The CDR3 is 14 residues long. Per germline, CDR1 SNHLY and CDR2 FYNNEI.

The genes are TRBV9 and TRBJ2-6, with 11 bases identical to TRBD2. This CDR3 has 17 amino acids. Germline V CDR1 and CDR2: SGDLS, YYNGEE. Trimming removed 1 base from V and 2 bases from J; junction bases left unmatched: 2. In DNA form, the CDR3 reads TGTGCCAGCAGCGTACTAGCGGGAGGTACTGGGGCCAACGTCCTGACTTTC. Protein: CASSVLAGGTGANVLTF.

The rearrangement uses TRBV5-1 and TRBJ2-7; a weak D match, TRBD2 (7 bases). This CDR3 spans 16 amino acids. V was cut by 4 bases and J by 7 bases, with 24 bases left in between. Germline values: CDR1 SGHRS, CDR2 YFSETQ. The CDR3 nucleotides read TGCGCCAGCAGCCCGGGGGGCAGGGTGCAATCAAGGGAGCAGTACTTC. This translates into CASSPGGRVQSREQYF.

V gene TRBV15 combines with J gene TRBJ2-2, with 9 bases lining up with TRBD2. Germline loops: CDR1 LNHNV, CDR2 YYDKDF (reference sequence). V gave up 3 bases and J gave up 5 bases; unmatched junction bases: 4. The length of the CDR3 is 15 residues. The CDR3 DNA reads TGTGCCACCAGCAGTAGCGGGAGAAAAACCGGGGAGCTGTTTTTT. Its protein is CATSSSGRKTGELFF.

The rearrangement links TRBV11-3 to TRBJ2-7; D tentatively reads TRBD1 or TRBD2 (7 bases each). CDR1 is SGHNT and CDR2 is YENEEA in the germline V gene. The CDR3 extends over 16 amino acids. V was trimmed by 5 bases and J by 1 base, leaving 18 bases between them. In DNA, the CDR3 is TGTGCCAGCAGCCCAGGGGGGGAATCTAAGTCCTACGAGCAGTACTTC. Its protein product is CASSPGGESKSYEQYF.

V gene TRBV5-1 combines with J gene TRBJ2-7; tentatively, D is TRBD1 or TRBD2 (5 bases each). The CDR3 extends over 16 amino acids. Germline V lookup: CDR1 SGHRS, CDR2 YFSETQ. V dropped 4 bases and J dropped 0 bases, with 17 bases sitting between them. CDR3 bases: TGCGCCAGCAGCCCGTCTCCGCAAGGGACCTCCTACGAGCAGTACTTC. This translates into CASSPSPQGTSYEQYF.

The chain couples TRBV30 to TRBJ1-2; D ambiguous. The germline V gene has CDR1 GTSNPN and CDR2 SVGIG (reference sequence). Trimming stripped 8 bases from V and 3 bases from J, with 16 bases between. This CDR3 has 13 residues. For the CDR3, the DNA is TGTGCCAGACGAAAACACGGAGACTATGGCTACACCTTC. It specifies CARRKHGDYGYTF.

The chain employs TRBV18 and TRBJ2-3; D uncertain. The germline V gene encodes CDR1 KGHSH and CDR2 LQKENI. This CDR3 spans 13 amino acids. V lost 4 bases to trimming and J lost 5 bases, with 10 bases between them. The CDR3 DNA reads TGTGCCAGCTCACTCCCGGCCGGAGATACGCAGTATTTT. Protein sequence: CASSLPAGDTQYF.

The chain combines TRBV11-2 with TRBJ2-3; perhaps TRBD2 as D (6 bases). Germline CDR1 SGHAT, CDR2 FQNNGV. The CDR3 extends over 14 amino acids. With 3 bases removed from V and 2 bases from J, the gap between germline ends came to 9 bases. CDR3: CASSFPGLTDTQYF. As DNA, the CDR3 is TGTGCCAGCAGCTTCCCGGGACTCACAGATACGCAGTATTTT.

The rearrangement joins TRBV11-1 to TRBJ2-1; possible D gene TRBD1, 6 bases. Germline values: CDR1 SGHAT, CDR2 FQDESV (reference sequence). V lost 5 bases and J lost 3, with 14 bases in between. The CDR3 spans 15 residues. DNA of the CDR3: TGTGCCAGCAGCCCCAGGGGCAGCGGCTACAATGAGCAGTTCTTC. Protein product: CASSPRGSGYNEQFF.

The CDR3 protein is CASSPGGTPSGGANVLTF. For the CDR3, the DNA is TGTGCCAGCAGCCCTGGAGGGACACCTTCGGGGGGGGCCAACGTCCTGACTTTC. The V gene is TRBV5-4, the J gene TRBJ2-6, with D perhaps given as TRBD1 or TRBD2 (6 bases each). Per germline, CDR1 SGHNT and CDR2 YYREEE (reference sequence). This CDR3 spans 18 amino acids. V was pared by 4 bases and J by 4 bases, with 21 bases between.

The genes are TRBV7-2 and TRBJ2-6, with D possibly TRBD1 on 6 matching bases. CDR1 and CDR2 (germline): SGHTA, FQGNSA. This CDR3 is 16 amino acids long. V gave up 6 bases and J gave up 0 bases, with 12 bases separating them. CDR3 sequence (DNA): TGTGCCAGCAGTCCGTCGACAGGCTCTGGGGCCAACGTCCTGACTTTC. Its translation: CASSPSTGSGANVLTF.

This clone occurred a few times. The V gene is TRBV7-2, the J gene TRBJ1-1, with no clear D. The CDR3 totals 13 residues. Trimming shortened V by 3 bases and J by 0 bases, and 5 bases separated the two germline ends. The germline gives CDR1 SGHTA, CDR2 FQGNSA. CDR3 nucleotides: TGTGCCAGCAGCTTCGGTTTGAACACTGAAGCTTTCTTT. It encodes CASSFGLNTEAFF.

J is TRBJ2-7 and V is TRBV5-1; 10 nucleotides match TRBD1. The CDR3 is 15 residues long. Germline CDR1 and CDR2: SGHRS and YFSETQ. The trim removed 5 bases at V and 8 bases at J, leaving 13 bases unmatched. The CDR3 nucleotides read TGCGCCAGCAGACCCGACTCGACAGGGGGCGGTAAGCAGTACTTC. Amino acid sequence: CASRPDSTGGGKQYF.

The CDR3 nucleotides read TGTGCCATCAGTGCAGTGGTGGAAAACTCCTACAATGAGCAGTTCTTC. Protein sequence: CAISAVVENSYNEQFF. The chain carries TRBV10-3 and TRBJ2-1; no firm D call. The germline V and J ends were trimmed by 4 bases and 0 bases, with 13 bases remaining between them. Germline loops: CDR1 ENHRY, CDR2 SYGVKD. There are 16 residues in the CDR3.

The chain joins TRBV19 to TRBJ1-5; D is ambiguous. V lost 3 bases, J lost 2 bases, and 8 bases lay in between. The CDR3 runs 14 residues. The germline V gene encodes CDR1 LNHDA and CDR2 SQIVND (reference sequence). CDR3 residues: CASSIVFGNQPQHF. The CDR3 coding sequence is TGTGCCAGTAGTATCGTATTTGGCAATCAGCCCCAGCATTTT.

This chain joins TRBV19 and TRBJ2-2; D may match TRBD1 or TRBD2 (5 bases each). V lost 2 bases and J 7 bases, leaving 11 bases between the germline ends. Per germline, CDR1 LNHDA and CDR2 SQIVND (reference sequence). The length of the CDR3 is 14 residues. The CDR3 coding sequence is TGTGCCAGTAGTATAAGAAGGGGAGACGGGGAGCTGTTTTTT. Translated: CASSIRRGDGELFF.

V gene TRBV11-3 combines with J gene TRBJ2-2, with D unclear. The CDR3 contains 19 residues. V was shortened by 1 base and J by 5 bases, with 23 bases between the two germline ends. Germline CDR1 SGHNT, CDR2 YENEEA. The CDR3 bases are TGTGCCAGCAGCTTAGCATTCGCCCTGACCGGCCCGAGGACCGGGGAGCTGTTTTTT. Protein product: CASSLAFALTGPRTGELFF.

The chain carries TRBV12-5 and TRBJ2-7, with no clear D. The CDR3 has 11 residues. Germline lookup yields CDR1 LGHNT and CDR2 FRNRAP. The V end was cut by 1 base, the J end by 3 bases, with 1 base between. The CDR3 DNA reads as TGTGCTAGTGGTTTGGGCTACGAGCAGTACTTC. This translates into CASGLGYEQYF.

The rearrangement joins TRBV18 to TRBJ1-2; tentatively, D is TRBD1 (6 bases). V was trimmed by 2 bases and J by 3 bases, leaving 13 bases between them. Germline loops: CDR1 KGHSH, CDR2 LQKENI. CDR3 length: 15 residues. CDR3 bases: TGTGCCAGCTCACCATTCCGGGGGCGCTACTATGGCTACACCTTC. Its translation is CASSPFRGRYYGYTF.